This T cell receptor beta chain was identified during a study of blood T cell repertoires in COVID-19 (dated by TCRdb to the early 2020s). In the study overall: Collaborator samples came from the United States, Italy and Spain and covered acute and convalescent phases of COVID-19. The prospective study material was composed of cDNA or gDNA derived from T cells, B-cell-depleted T cells, or PBMCs. The dataset comprised deeply sampled blood TCRbeta repertoires from subjects exposed to, actively infected with, or recovered from COVID-19. The repertoires were released in a freely available public database intended as a resource for research on the immune response to SARS-CoV-2. The samples were drawn from the first 160 participants of the ongoing ImmuneRACE study and from 1,200 or so subjects provided by 6 global collaborators. The sample metadata nearly always contained a de-identified subject ID, COVID-19 status, age in years and sex. Where HLA class I and class II types were available, the types were taken from metadata supplied by the sample provider, not from assay-based typing. General findings and caveats noted by the study authors: The amount of clinical and demographic metadata varied by source and participant and was provided uncurated.

Collaborating institutions collected whole blood in K2EDTA tubes following their own protocols. Collaborator samples were shipped for TCRbeta analysis as frozen whole blood, isolated PBMCs, or DNA extracted from either sample type. From a lookup of the germline V gene, CDR1 and CDR2 are SGDLS and YYNGEE. The CDR3 runs 15 residues from the cysteine to the phenylalanine. Only the CDR3 part of the read is kept: 45 bases, read in frame from the first base. V is pared back by 0 bases and J by 5 bases, with 14 bases lying between the germline termini. The immunoSEQ Assay, a bias-controlled multiplex PCR, was used to amplify TCRbeta CDR3 regions from genomic DNA. Per the original workflow: Within the assay, amplification of reference gene primers was used to estimate how many nucleated cells each sample contained. Sequence reads were collapsed and filtered to measure the absolute abundance of every unique TCRbeta CDR3 rearrangement. For each sample, productive Simpson clonality was calculated by taking the square root of Simpson's diversity index across productive rearrangements. TCRdb took over this immuneACCESS table, retaining in-frame rearrangements with V and J assigned. Such tables are incomplete; in checked studies, under half of the missing clones stem from an unresolved V gene, and the remainder is unexplained. The DNA was the basis for D and trimming; V, J and clone size are from that table. Across this sample there are more than 200,000 clones, with 88% seen only once. Less than 3.5% of the sample is held by the ten biggest clonotypes.

In regard to this clone: Its antigen has not been determined. The input lacks base qualities; no much larger clone sits a single base away.

The clonotype was recovered from a woman aged 55-75 years with acute or convalescent COVID-19. The sequence is built from TRBV9 and TRBJ1-2; D gene: possibly TRBD1, on 6 matching bases. The sequenced material came from peripheral blood. The bases read TGTGCCAGCAGCGTAGCCCCTCAGGGGCGGTATGGCTACACCTTC. This yields the protein CASSVAPQGRYGYTF.